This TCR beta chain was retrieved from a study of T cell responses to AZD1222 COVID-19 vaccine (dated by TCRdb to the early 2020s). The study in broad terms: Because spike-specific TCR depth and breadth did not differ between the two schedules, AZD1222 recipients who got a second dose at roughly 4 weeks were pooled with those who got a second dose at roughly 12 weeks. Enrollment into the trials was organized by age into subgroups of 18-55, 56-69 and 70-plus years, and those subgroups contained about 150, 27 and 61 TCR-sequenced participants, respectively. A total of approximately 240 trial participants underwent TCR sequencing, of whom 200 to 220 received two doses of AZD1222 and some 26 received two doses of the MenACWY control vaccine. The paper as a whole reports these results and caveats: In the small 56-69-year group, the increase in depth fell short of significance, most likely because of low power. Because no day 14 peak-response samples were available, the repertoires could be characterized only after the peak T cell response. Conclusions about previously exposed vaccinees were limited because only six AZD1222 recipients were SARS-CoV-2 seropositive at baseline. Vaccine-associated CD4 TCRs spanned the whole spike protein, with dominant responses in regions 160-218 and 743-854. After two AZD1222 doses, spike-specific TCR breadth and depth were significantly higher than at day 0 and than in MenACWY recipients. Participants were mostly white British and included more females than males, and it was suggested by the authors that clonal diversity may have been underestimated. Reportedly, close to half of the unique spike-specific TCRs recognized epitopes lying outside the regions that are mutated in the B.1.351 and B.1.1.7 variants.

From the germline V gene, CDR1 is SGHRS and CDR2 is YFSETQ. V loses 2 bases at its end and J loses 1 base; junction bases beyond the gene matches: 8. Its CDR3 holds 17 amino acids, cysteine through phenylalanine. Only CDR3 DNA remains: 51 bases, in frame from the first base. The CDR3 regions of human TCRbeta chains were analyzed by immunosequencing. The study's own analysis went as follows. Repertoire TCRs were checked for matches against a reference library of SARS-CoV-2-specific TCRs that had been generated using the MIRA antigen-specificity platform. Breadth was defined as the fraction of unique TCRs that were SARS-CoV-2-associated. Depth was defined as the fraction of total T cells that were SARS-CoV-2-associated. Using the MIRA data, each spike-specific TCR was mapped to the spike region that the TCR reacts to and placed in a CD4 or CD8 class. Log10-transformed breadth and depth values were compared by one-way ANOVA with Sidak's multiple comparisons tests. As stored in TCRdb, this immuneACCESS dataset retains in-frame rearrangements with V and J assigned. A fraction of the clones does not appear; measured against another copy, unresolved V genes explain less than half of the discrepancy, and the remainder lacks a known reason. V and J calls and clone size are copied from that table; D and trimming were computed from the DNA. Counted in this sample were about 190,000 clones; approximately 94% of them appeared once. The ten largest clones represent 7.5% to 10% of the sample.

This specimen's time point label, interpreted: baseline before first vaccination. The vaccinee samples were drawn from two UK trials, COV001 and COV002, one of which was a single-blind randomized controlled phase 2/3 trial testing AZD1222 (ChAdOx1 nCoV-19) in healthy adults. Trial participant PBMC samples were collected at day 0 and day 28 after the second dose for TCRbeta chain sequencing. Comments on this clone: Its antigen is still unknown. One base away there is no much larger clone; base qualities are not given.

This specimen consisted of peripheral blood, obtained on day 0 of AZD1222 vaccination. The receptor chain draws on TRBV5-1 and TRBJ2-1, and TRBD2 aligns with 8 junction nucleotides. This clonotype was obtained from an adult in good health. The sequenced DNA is TGCGCCAGCAGCTTATATTCAAGCGGGAGTTCCTACAATGAGCAGTTCTTC. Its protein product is CASSLYSSGSSYNEQFF. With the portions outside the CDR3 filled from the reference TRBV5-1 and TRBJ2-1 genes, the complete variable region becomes KAGVTQTPRYLIKTRGQQVTLSCSPISGHRSVSWYQQTPGQGLQFLFEYFSETQRNKGNFPGRFSGRQFSNSRSEMNVSTLELGDSALYLCASSLYSSGSSYNEQFFGPGTRLTVL.